The entry below describes one T cell receptor (beta chain). The data were obtained in a study of CD8+ T cells in alopecia areata. Extracted RNA was reverse transcribed into cDNA, the sequencing template. Profiled with immunoSEQ multiplex PCR; TCRdb holds only in-frame clones, not every one. The repertoire holds about 97,000 clones, roughly two fifths seen once, with around 1.4% in the top ten. Looked up from germline, CDR1 is SEHNR and CDR2 is FQNEAQ (reference sequence). CDR3 size: 19 residues. V gave up 4 bases and J gave up 4 bases, with 25 bases separating them. The sample consisted of CD4+ T cells sorted from blood. The V and J genes are TRBV7-9 and TRBJ2-2; D is tentatively TRBD1 or TRBD2 (6 bases each). The clonotype comes from a human donor with alopecia areata. The CDR3 DNA sequence: TGTGCCAGCAGCTCCCGGGAAGGAGGAGGAGGGGGGCCCACCGGGGAGCTGTTTTTT. Amino acid sequence: CASSSREGGGGGPTGELFF.